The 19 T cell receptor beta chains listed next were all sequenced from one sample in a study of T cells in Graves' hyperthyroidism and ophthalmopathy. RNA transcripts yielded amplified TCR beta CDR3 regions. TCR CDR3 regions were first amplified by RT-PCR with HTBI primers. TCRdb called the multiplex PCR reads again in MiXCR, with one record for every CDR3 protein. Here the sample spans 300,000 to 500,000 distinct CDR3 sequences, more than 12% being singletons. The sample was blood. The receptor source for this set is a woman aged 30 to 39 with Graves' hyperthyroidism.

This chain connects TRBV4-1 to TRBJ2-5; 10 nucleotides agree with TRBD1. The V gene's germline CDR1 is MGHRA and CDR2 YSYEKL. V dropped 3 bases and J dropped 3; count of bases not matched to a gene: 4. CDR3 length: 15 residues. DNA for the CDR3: TGCGCCAGCAGCCATACCGGGACAGGGGAAGAGACCCAGTACTTC. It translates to CASSHTGTGEETQYF.

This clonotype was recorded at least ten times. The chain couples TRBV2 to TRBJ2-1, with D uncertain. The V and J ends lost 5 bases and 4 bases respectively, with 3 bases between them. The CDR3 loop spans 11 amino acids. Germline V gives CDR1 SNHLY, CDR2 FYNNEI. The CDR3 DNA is TGTGCCAGCAGTTTTTACAATGAGCAGTTCTTC. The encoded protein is CASSFYNEQFF. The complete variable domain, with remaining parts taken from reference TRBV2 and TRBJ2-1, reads EPEVTQTPSHQVTQMGQEVILRCVPISNHLYFYWYRQILGQKVEFLVSFYNNEISEKSEIFDDQFSVERPDGSNFTLKIRSTKLEDSAMYFCASSFYNEQFFGPGTRLTVL.

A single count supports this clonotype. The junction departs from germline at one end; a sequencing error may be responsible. CDR3 loop: CASSVMDQARGEQYF. The CDR3 coding sequence is TGTGCCAGCAGCGTAATGGACCAAGCCCGGGGCGAGCAGTACTTC. The chain recombines TRBV5-1 with TRBJ2-7, with D tentatively TRBD2 (5 bases). CDR3 length: 15 amino acids. Looked up from germline, CDR1 is SGHRS and CDR2 is YFSETQ.

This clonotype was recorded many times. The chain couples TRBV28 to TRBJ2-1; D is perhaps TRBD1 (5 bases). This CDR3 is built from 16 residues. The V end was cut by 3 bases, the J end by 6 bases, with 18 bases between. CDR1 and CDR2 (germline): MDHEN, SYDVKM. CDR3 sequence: CASSLPGLSWTNEQFF. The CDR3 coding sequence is TGTGCCAGCAGTTTGCCAGGGTTATCGTGGACCAATGAGCAGTTCTTC.

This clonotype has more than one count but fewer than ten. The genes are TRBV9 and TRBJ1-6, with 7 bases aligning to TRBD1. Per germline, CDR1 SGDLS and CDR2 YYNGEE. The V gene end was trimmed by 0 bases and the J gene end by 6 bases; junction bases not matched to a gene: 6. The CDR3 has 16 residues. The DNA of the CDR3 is TGTGCCAGCAGCGTAGGAGCAGGGGGAAGTAATTCACCCCTCCACTTT. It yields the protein CASSVGAGGSNSPLHF.

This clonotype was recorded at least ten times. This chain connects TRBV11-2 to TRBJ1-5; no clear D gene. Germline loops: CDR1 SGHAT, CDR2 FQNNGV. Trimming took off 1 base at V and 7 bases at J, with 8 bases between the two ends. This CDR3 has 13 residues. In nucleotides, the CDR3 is TGTGCCAGCAGCTTAGGGACTGGACAGCCCCAGCATTTT. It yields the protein CASSLGTGQPQHF.

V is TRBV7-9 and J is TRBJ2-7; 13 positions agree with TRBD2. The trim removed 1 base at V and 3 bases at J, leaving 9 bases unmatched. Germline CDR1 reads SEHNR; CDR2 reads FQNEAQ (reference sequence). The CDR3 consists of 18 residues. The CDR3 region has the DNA TGTGCCAGCAGCTTAGTTGCGGGGACTAGCGGGAACCACTACGAGCAGTACTTC. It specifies CASSLVAGTSGNHYEQYF.

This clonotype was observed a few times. The CDR3 here is CASSLALGQNLNEQFF. CDR3 coding DNA: TGTGCCAGCAGCTTAGCTTTGGGCCAGAATCTTAATGAGCAGTTCTTC. The chain carries TRBV7-9 and TRBJ2-1; D is ambiguous. CDR1 is SEHNR, CDR2 FQNEAQ, per germline (reference sequence). V was clipped by 0 bases and J by 7 bases, with 16 bases between them. This CDR3 spans 16 amino acids.

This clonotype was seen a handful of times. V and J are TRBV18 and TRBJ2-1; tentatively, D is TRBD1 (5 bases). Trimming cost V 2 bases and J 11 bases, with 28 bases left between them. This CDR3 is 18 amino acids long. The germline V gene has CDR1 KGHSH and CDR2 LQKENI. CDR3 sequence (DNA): TGTGCCAGCTCACCAGGTCTGGGGCAGGCGATACAGACTTTAAAGCAGTTCTTC. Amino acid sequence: CASSPGLGQAIQTLKQFF.

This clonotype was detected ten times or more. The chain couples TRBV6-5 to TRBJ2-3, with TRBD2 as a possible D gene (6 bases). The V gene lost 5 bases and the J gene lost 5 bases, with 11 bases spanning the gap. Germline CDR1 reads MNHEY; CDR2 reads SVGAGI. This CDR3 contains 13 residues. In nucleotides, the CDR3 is TGTGCCAGCAGTCTACTCGGGGGAGATACGCAGTATTTT. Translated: CASSLLGGDTQYF.

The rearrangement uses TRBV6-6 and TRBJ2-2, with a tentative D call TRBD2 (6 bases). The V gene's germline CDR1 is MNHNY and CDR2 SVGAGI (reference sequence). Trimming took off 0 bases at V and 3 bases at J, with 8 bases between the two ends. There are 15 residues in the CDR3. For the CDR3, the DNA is TGTGCCAGCAGTTACTCGCGGAGGGACACCGGGGAGCTGTTTTTT. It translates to CASSYSRRDTGELFF.

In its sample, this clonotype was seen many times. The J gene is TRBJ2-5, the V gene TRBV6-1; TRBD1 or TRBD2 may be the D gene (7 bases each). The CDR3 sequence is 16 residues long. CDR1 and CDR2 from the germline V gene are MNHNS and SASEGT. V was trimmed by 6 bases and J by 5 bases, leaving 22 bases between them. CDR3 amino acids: CASSPTPGGRGETQYF. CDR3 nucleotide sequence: TGTGCCAGCAGCCCAACCCCGGGGGGCAGGGGGGAGACCCAGTACTTC.

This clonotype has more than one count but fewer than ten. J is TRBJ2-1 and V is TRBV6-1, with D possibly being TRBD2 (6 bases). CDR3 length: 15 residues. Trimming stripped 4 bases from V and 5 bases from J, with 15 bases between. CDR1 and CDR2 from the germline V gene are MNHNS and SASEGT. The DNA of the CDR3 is TGTGCCAGCAGTGTGGGGGGTAGCGGAAACAATGAGCAGTTCTTC. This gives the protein CASSVGGSGNNEQFF.

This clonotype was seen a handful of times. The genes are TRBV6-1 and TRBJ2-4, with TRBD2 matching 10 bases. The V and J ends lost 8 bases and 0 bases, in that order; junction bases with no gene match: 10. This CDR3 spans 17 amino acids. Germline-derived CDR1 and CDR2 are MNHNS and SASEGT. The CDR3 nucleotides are TGTGCCAGCGAAAGCGGGAGGGCCACTTTAGCCAAAAACATTCAGTACTTC. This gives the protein CASESGRATLAKNIQYF.

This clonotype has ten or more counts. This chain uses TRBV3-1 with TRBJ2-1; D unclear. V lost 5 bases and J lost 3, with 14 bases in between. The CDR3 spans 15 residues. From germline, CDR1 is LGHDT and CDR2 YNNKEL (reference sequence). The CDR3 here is CASSTLTGYYNEQFF. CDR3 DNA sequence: TGTGCCAGCAGCACACTTACTGGTTACTACAATGAGCAGTTCTTC.

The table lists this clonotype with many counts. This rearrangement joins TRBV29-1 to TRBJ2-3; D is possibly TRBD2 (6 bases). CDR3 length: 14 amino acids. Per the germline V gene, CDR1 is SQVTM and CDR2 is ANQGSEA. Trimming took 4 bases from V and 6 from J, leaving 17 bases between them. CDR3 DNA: TGCAGCGTTGCGGAAGGGACTGCCCTGGATACGCAGTATTTT. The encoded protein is CSVAEGTALDTQYF.

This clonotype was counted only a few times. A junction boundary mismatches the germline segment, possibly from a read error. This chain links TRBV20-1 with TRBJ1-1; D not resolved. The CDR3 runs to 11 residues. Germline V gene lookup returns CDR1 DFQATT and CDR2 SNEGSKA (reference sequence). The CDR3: CRNTQNPEAFF. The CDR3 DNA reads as TGCAGAAACACCCAGAACCCTGAAGCTTTCTTT.

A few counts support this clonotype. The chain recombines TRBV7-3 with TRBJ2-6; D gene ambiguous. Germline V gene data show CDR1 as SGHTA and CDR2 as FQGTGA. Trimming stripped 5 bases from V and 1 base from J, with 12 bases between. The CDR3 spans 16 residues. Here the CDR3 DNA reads TGTGCCAGCAGCCACCCCATAGGGTCTGGGGCCAACGTCCTGACTTTC. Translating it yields CASSHPIGSGANVLTF.

This CDR3 reads CASSLTGRLAGKYEQYF. CDR3 coding DNA: TGTGCCAGCAGCCTTACGGGTAGGCTAGCGGGAAAGTACGAGCAGTACTTC. The J gene is TRBJ2-7, the V gene TRBV3-1; TRBD2 matches at 9 bases. The CDR3 totals 17 residues. Losses at the gene ends were 4 bases for V and 4 bases for J; bases not matched to a gene: 14. The germline V gene encodes CDR1 LGHDT and CDR2 YNNKEL (reference sequence).